This T cell receptor (beta chain) comes out of a study of tumor-infiltrating lymphocytes in localized non-small cell lung cancer. Whole-study context: Each patient gave resected tumor and non-adjacent uninvolved lung tissue.

Findings and limits, study-wide: Compared with uninvolved lung, tumors showed higher T cell infiltration by TCRbeta sequencing. Different pieces of the same tissue were used for each assay. Tumor T-cell fraction was not associated with recurrence-free survival.

Trimming stripped 1 base from V and 8 bases from J, with 11 bases between. This CDR3 has 14 amino acids. CDR1 and CDR2 from the germline V gene are SGHAT and FQNNGV. The table came from immunoSEQ multiplex PCR; TCRdb's copy has only in-frame clones and leaves some out. The repertoire has over 5,500 clones, less than 85% of them found once; the top ten carry 5% to 6.5%. Turning to this clone: Antigen specificity is unknown.

Sequencing was done on a sample of lung tumor tissue. The chain carries TRBV11-2 and TRBJ1-4; D may be TRBD1 (5 bases). The receptor was isolated from a human donor with non-small cell lung cancer. The DNA of the CDR3 is TGTGCCAGCAGCTTAGGGACGTCAGGGGAAAAACTGTTTTTT. Translation gives CASSLGTSGEKLFF.